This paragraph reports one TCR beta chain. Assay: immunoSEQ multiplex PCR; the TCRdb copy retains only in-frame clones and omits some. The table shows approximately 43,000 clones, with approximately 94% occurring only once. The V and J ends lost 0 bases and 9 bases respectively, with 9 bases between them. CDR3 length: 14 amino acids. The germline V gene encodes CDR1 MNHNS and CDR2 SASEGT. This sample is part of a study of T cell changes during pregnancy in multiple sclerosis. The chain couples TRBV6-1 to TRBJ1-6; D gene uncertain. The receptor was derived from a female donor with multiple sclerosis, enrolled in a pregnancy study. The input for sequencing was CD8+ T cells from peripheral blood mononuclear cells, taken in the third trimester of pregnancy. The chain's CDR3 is CASSEARGSSPLHF. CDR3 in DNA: TGTGCCAGCAGTGAAGCGCGGGGTAGTTCACCCCTCCACTTT.